Listed below are T cell receptor beta chains from one sample, sequenced in a study of blood T cell repertoires in COVID-19. Produced via immunoSEQ multiplex PCR; TCRdb's table is partial and in-frame only. Of around 180,000 clones listed, 70% to 90% are singletons. The sample was peripheral blood. These receptors were collected from a man aged 65 to 85 with active or convalescent COVID-19. CDR3s include the opening cysteine and the closing phenylalanine or tryptophan. D genes are given only for firm matches. Expanded clones are given a class, and other clones once, few, many or no size at all.

cdr3_aa	cdr3_nt	clone_size	v_call	j_call	d_call
CASSLDSSATNEKLFF	TGTGCCAGCAGCCTGGACAGCTCCGCAACTAATGAAAAACTGTTTTTT	.	TRBV5-5	TRBJ1-4	.
CASSNVPGLAGVKDYNEQFF	TGTGCCAGCAGCAATGTACCGGGACTAGCGGGAGTTAAAGACTACAATGAGCAGTTCTTC	few	TRBV2	TRBJ2-1	TRBD2
CASSPPGQVLNTEAFF	TGTGCCAGCTCACCACCGGGTCAGGTATTGAACACTGAAGCTTTCTTT	.	TRBV18	TRBJ1-1	.
CASSLQGVPGANVLTF	TGTGCCAGCAGTTTACAGGGGGTCCCTGGGGCCAACGTCCTGACTTTC	.	TRBV27	TRBJ2-6	TRBD1
CASSLYSQETQYF	TGTGCCAGCAGCTTATACAGTCAAGAGACCCAGTACTTC	.	TRBV7-2	TRBJ2-5	.
CASSQSPGTGINEQYF	TGCGCCAGCAGCCAAAGTCCCGGGACAGGGATAAACGAGCAGTACTTC	.	TRBV4-1	TRBJ2-7	TRBD1
CASSGTGGQETQYF	TGTGCCAGCAGCGGGACAGGGGGTCAAGAGACCCAGTACTTC	.	TRBV11-2	TRBJ2-5	TRBD1
CASSPGTSGGYYNEQFF	TGTGCCAGCAGCCCAGGGACTAGCGGGGGGTACTACAATGAGCAGTTCTTC	.	TRBV9	TRBJ2-1	TRBD2
CATSRDIAGANEQFF	TGTGCCACCAGCAGAGATATAGCGGGAGCGAATGAGCAGTTCTTC	.	TRBV15	TRBJ2-1	TRBD2
CATAETGTYSGANVLTF	TGTGCCACGGCCGAGACAGGGACCTACTCTGGGGCCAACGTCCTGACTTTC	.	TRBV19	TRBJ2-6	TRBD1
CAWSAGGYSNQPQHF	TGTGCCTGGAGTGCCGGGGGGTATAGCAATCAGCCCCAGCATTTT	once	TRBV30	TRBJ1-5	.
CASSLEDTEAFF	TGTGCCAGCAGTTTAGAGGACACTGAAGCTTTCTTT	.	TRBV28	TRBJ1-1	.
CASSQVLAGRHYEQYF	TGTGCCAGCAGCCAAGTTCTAGCGGGACGCCACTACGAGCAGTACTTC	.	TRBV14	TRBJ2-7	TRBD2